This T cell receptor beta chain is from a study of cytomegalovirus exposure and HLA in healthy donors. The PCR contained 60 Vbeta and 13 Jbeta primers. Sequencing was performed with immunoSEQ multiplex PCR; in TCRdb, only in-frame clones are kept and a portion is missing. The sample holds 110,000 to 150,000 clones, 70% seen once. The germline CDR1 and CDR2 sequences are SGHNT and YYREEE (reference sequence). V was pared by 4 bases and J by 1 base, with 15 bases between. The CDR3 is 16 amino acids. The chain carries TRBV5-4 and TRBJ1-3; D is possibly TRBD1 (6 bases). Source material: PBMCs. The sequence was collected from a woman between 25 and 40 years old in good health and CMV-seronegative. This CDR3 reads CASSGPPGHSGNTIYF. For the CDR3, the DNA is TGTGCCAGCAGCGGGCCCCCGGGACATTCTGGAAACACCATATATTTT.